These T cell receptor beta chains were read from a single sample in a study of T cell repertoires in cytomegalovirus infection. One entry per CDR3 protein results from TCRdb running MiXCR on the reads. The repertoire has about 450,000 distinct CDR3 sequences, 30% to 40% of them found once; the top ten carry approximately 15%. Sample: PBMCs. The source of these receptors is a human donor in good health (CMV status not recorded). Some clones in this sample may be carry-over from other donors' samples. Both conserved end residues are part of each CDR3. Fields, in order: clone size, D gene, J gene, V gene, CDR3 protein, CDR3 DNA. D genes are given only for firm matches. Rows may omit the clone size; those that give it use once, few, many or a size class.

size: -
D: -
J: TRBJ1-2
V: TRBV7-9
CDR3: CASSSQGTSGYTF
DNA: TGTGCCAGCAGCTCACAGGGAACCAGTGGCTACACCTTC

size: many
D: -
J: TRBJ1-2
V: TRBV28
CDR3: CASSPIGPGRGYTF
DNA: TGTGCCAGCAGTCCCATCGGGCCAGGGAGGGGCTACACCTTC

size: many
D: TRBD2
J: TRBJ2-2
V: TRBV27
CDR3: CASSLLWTSSLAGELFF
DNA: TGTGCCAGCAGTCTACTTTGGACTAGCAGCTTGGCCGGGGAGCTGTTTTTT

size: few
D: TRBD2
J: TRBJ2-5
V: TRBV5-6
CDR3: CASSLERGRETQYF
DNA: TGTGCCAGCAGCTTGGAGCGGGGTCGCGAGACCCAGTACTTC

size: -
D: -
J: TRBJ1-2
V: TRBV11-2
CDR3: CASSLMGRGYTF
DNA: TGTGCCAGCAGCTTAATGGGGCGGGGCTACACCTTC

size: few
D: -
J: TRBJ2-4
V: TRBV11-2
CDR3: CASSLEGSSIQYF
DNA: TGTGCCAGCAGCTTAGAGGGTAGCTCCATTCAGTACTTC

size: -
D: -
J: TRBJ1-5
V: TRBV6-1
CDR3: CASSEKGYQPQHF
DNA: TGTGCCAGCAGTGAAAAAGGGTATCAGCCCCAGCATTTT

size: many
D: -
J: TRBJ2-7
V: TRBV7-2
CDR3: CASSLDPGSAYEQYF
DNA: TGTGCCAGCAGCTTAGATCCAGGGTCGGCCTACGAGCAGTACTTC

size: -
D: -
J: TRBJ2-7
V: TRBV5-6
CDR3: CASSLHLESYEQYF
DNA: TGTGCCAGCAGCTTACACCTGGAATCCTACGAGCAGTACTTC

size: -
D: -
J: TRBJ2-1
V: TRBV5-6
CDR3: CASRQPGIDSYNEQFF
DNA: TGTGCCAGCCGCCAACCTGGGATCGACAGCTACAATGAGCAGTTCTTC

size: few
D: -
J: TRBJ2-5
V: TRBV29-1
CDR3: CSVEGIPGPHEETQYF
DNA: TGCAGCGTTGAAGGGATACCGGGACCTCATGAGGAGACCCAGTACTTC

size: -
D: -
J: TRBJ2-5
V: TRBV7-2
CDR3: CASSASGPQETQYF
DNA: TGTGCCAGCAGCGCCTCAGGGCCGCAAGAGACCCAGTACTTC

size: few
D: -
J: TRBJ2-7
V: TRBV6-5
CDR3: CASSYREGTYEQYF
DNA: TGTGCCAGCAGTTACAGAGAGGGGACCTACGAGCAGTACTTC

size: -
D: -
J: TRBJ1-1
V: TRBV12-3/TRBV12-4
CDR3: CASSISGVRAFF
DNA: TGTGCCAGCAGTATATCAGGGGTACGAGCTTTCTTT

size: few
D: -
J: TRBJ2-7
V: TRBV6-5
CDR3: CASSYSKQESYEQYF
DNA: TGTGCCAGCAGTTACTCCAAACAGGAGTCCTACGAGCAGTACTTC

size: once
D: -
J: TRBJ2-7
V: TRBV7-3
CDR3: CASSPGPTSVYEQYF
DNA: TGTGCCAGCAGCCCGGGGCCTACTTCAGTATACGAGCAGTACTTC

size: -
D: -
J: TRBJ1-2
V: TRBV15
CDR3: CATSRDRGPGGYTF
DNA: TGTGCCACCAGCAGAGATCGGGGGCCCGGGGGCTACACCTTC

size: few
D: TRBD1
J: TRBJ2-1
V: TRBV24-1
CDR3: CATSDLKTGQGSGGSYNEQFF
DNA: TGTGCCACCAGTGATTTGAAAACAGGACAGGGGAGTGGAGGGTCCTACAATGAGCAGTTCTTC

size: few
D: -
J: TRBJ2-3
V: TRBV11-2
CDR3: CASSLGNSGHTDTQYF
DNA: TGTGCCAGCAGCTTAGGGAATAGCGGACACACAGATACGCAGTATTTT

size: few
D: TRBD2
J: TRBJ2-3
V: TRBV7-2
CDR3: CASSLKLAVTDTQYF
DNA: TGTGCCAGCAGCTTAAAACTAGCGGTCACAGATACGCAGTATTTT

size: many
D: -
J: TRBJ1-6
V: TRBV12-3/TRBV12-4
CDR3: CASSRTNNSPLHF
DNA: TGTGCCAGCAGTCGGACAAATAATTCACCCCTCCACTTT

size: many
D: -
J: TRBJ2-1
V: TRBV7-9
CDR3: CASSRGSGPRDNEQFF
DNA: TGTGCCAGCAGCCGCGGGTCGGGACCCAGAGACAATGAGCAGTTCTTC

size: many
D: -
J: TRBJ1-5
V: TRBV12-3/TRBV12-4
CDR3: CASSLSQPQHF
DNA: TGTGCCAGCAGTTTGTCGCAGCCCCAGCATTTT

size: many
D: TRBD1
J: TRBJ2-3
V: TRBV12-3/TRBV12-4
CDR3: CASSLSDRGQGDTQYF
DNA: TGTGCCAGCAGTTTGTCGGACAGGGGGCAGGGAGATACGCAGTATTTT

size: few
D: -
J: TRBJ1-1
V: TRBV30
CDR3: CAWSSRGGLSGTEAFF
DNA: TGTGCCTGGAGTTCCAGGGGAGGTTTATCGGGCACTGAAGCTTTCTTT

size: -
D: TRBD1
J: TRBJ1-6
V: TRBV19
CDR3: CASSMGRTGIYSPLHF
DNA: TGTGCCAGTAGTATGGGTCGGACAGGGATCTATTCACCCCTCCACTTT

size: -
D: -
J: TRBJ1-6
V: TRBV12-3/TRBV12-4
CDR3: CASSLAPGPSNSPLHF
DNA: TGTGCCAGCAGTTTAGCGCCGGGACCGTCTAATTCACCCCTCCACTTT

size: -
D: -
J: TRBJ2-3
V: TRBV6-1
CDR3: CASSRTGTPTSTDTQYF
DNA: TGTGCCAGCAGTCGCACCGGGACGCCTACTAGCACAGATACGCAGTATTTT

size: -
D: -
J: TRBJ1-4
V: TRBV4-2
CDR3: CASSQEFLVEKLFF
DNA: TGTGCCAGCAGCCAAGAGTTTTTGGTTGAAAAACTGTTTTTT

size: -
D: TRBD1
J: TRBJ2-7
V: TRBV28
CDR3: CASSFPGGPSYEQYF
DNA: TGTGCCAGCAGTTTCCCAGGGGGCCCCTCCTACGAGCAGTACTTC

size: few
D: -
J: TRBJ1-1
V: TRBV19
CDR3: CASQGRGASWDTEAFF
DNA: TGTGCCTCCCAAGGGCGGGGGGCATCGTGGGACACTGAAGCTTTCTTT

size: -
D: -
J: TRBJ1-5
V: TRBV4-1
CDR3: CASSQEPGDHPQHF
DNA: TGCGCCAGCAGCCAAGAACCGGGGGATCATCCCCAGCATTTT

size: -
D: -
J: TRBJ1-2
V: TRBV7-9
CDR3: CASSPDLLSTDGYTF
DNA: TGTGCCAGCTCACCGGACCTTTTATCTACGGATGGCTACACCTTC

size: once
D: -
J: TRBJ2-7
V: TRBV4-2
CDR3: CASSLGLPAGDEQYF
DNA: TGTGCCAGCAGCCTCGGGCTCCCAGCCGGGGACGAGCAGTACTTC

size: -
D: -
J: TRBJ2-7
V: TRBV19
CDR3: CASSATLGSYEQYF
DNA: TGTGCCAGTAGTGCAACCCTGGGCTCCTACGAGCAGTACTTC

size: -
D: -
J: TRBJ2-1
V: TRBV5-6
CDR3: CASRLGLGGGRDEQFF
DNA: TGTGCCAGCAGGCTTGGGTTGGGGGGGGGCCGGGATGAGCAGTTCTTC

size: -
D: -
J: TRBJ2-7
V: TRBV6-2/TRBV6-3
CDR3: CASSYGTDSYEQYF
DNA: TGTGCCAGCAGTTACGGTACAGACAGCTACGAGCAGTACTTC

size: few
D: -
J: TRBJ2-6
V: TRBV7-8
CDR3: CASSQGGVTGANVLTF
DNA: TGTGCCAGCAGCCAGGGTGGGGTTACTGGGGCCAACGTCCTGACTTTC

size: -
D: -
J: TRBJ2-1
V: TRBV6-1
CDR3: CASSRGEEAYNEQFF
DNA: TGTGCCAGCAGCAGGGGGGAGGAAGCCTACAATGAGCAGTTCTTC

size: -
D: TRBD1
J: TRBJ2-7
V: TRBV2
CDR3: CASSESPKDRGTYEQYF
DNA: TGTGCCAGCAGTGAATCTCCGAAGGACAGGGGAACCTACGAGCAGTACTTC

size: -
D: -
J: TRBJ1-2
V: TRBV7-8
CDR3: CASSPGRSLSANYGYTF
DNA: TGTGCCAGCAGCCCAGGGCGCTCCCTCTCTGCTAACTATGGCTACACCTTC

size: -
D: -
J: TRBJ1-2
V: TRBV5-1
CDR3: CASSLGPEGTHGYTF
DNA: TGCGCCAGCAGCTTGGGTCCGGAGGGGACCCATGGCTACACCTTC

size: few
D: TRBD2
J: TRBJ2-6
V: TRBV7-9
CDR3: CASDKRGANVLTF
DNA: TGTGCCAGCGATAAGCGGGGGGCTAACGTCCTGACTTTC

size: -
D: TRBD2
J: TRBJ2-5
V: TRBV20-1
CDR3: CSARASSGGAWETQYF
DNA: TGCAGTGCTAGAGCCTCTAGCGGGGGGGCTTGGGAGACCCAGTACTTC

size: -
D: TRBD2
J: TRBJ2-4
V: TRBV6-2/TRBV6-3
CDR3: CASSYSTSGWANSQYF
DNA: TGTGCCAGCAGTTACTCGACTAGCGGGTGGGCCAACAGTCAGTACTTC

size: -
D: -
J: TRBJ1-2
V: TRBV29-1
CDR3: CSVGDGSGDGYTF
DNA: TGCAGCGTCGGAGACGGGAGTGGAGATGGCTACACCTTC

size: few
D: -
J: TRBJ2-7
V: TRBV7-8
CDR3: CASSSLVYRITYEQYF
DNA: TGTGCCAGCAGCTCATTAGTGTACAGGATCACCTACGAGCAGTACTTC

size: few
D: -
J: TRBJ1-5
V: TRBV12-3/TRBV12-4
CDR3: CASSPGTTSGWPQHF
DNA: TGTGCCAGCAGTCCCGGGACAACATCGGGCTGGCCCCAGCATTTT

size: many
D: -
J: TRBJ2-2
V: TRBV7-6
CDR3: CASSLDAGNGELFF
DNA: TGTGCCAGCAGCTTAGACGCGGGCAACGGGGAGCTGTTTTTT

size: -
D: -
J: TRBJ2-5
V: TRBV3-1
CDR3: CASSQRGQETQYF
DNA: TGTGCCAGCAGCCAACGGGGCCAAGAGACCCAGTACTTC

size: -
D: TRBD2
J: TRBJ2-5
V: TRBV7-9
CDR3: CAISLAGRPETQYF
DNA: TGTGCCATCAGCTTAGCGGGCCGGCCGGAGACCCAGTACTTC

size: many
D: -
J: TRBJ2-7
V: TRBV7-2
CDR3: CASSLSATGIYEQYF
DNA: TGTGCCAGCAGCTTGTCCGCCACAGGGATCTACGAGCAGTACTTC

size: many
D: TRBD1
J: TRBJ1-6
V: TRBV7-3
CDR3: CASSATGGNSPLHF
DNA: TGTGCCAGCAGCGCGACAGGGGGAAATTCACCCCTCCACTTT

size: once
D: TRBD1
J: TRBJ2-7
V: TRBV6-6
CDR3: CASSALQGSYEQYF
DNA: TGTGCCAGCAGTGCCCTACAGGGGTCCTACGAGCAGTACTTC

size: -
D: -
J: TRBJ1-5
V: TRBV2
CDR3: CASEVGIGPQHF
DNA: TGTGCCAGCGAGGTGGGGATAGGGCCCCAGCATTTT

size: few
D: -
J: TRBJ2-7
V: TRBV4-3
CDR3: CASSRSVEAGRVGEQYF
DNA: TGCGCCAGCAGCCGCTCGGTGGAAGCGGGCAGAGTCGGCGAGCAGTACTTC

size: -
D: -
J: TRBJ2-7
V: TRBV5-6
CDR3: CASSAYGSAYEQYF
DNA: TGTGCCAGCAGCGCGTACGGGTCGGCCTACGAGCAGTACTTC

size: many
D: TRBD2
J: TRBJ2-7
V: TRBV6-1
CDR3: CASSEELAGGYEQYF
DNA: TGTGCCAGCAGTGAAGAACTAGCGGGGGGTTACGAGCAGTACTTC

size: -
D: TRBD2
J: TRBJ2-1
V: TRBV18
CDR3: CASSPPGTSGPASYNEQFF
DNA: TGTGCCAGCTCACCACCAGGGACTAGCGGCCCTGCCTCCTACAATGAGCAGTTCTTC